These 9 T cell receptor beta chains were all obtained from the same sample, sequenced in a study of early T cells in non-severe SARS-CoV-2 infection. TCRdb ran MiXCR on the 5' RACE reads and lists one entry per CDR3 protein. The sample includes tens of thousands of distinct CDR3 sequences, about 14% of them seen just once. Material: whole blood. The receptors shown here come from an adult who was a healthcare worker with PCR-confirmed SARS-CoV-2 infection or an uninfected control (not recorded which).

This clonotype was observed a handful of times. This chain links TRBV6-2 or TRBV6-3 with TRBJ1-2, with D uncertain. The germline gives CDR1 MNHEY, CDR2 SVGEGT. V was cut by 7 bases and J by 3 bases, with 9 bases left in between. The CDR3 totals 12 residues. The CDR3, as DNA: TGTGCCAGCAAGACGATGGACTATGGCTACACCTTC. Its protein product is CASKTMDYGYTF.

The CDR3 reads CASSEQGNQPQHF. For the CDR3, the DNA is TGCGCCAGCAGTGAACAGGGTAATCAGCCCCAGCATTTT. The chain employs TRBV5-1 and TRBJ1-5; D possibly corresponds to TRBD1 (6 bases). V dropped 5 bases and J dropped 4 bases, with 10 bases sitting between them. Germline values: CDR1 SGHRS, CDR2 YFSETQ. CDR3 length: 13 amino acids.

This clonotype occurred many times. This sequence joins TRBV28 and TRBJ1-1, with TRBD1 as a possible D gene (5 bases). The germline CDR1 and CDR2 sequences are MDHEN and SYDVKM. The CDR3 runs to 11 residues. V lost 8 bases and J 3 bases, leaving 7 bases between the germline ends. The CDR3 spells CASGGYTEAFF. The CDR3 DNA sequence: TGTGCCAGCGGGGGTTACACTGAAGCTTTCTTT.

This clonotype was counted many times. The chain couples TRBV4-2 to TRBJ2-7, with unresolved D. The germline CDR1 and CDR2 sequences are LGHNA and YNFKEQ. The V end lost 1 base, the J end lost 5 bases, and 9 bases lay between the germline ends. This CDR3 is built from 13 residues. The CDR3 sequence: CASSQGVANEQYF. In DNA form, the CDR3 reads TGTGCCAGCAGCCAAGGGGTCGCGAACGAGCAGTACTTC.

This clonotype was recorded many times. The chain is built from TRBV18 and TRBJ1-2, with TRBD1 as a possible D gene (6 bases). Germline V gives CDR1 KGHSH, CDR2 LQKENI. The V end lost 0 bases, the J end lost 8 bases, and 13 bases lay between the germline ends. This CDR3 is built from 14 residues. The CDR3 sequence is CASSPPGANGGYTF. The CDR3 DNA follows: TGTGCCAGCTCACCACCGGGGGCCAATGGAGGCTACACCTTC.

V usage is TRBV27 and J usage is TRBJ1-1; TRBD1 is a possible D gene (5 bases). Deletions cut 10 bases from V and 1 base from J, with 16 bases between. The CDR3 loop spans 14 amino acids. Germline V lookup: CDR1 MNHEY, CDR2 SMNVEV (reference sequence). The CDR3 coding sequence is TGTGCCACCCGGTGGGACCTTCGGAACACTGAAGCTTTCTTT. Its protein product is CATRWDLRNTEAFF.

The sample holds many counts of this clonotype. J is TRBJ2-7 and V is TRBV28; 9 nucleotides match TRBD1. V was clipped by 4 bases and J by 2 bases; unmatched bases: 3. The germline CDR1 and CDR2 sequences are MDHEN and SYDVKM. The CDR3 has 14 amino acids. This CDR3 reads CASSSGTGPYEQYF. The CDR3 DNA sequence: TGTGCCAGCAGTTCCGGGACAGGGCCCTACGAGCAGTACTTC.

The rearrangement uses TRBV6-5 and TRBJ1-4; 8 bases are shared with TRBD1. V was pared by 5 bases and J by 6 bases, with 8 bases of the junction left unmatched. The CDR3 extends over 15 amino acids. Germline V CDR1 and CDR2: MNHEY, SVGAGI. In DNA form, the CDR3 reads TGTGCCAGCAGTAATCAGGGGGCAAATTATGAAAAACTGTTTTTT. Its translation is CASSNQGANYEKLFF.

This chain joins TRBV6-2 or TRBV6-3 and TRBJ2-7; D is perhaps TRBD1 (6 bases). Germline V gene sequence: CDR1 MNHEY, CDR2 SVGEGT. V lost 4 bases and J lost 2, with 15 bases in between. This CDR3 contains 15 residues. CDR3 region: CASSLIQGPTYEQYF. As DNA, the CDR3 is TGTGCCAGCAGTTTAATACAGGGACCTACCTACGAGCAGTACTTC.